This T cell receptor beta chain was obtained from a study of cytomegalovirus exposure and HLA in healthy donors. Study-wide findings and caveats: Within an earlier analysis, most TCR beta V segments proved productive either about 90% or about 30% of the time.

The V end was cut by 5 bases, the J end by 7 bases, with 12 bases between. Germline loops: CDR1 SGHKS, CDR2 YYEKEE (reference sequence). This CDR3 contains 12 residues. Remarks on this clone: Its antigen is as yet unknown.

Vbeta (60) and Jbeta (13) primers were used in the PCR. TCRdb's table, derived via immunoSEQ multiplex PCR, lists solely in-frame clones and lacks some. The sample contains around 110,000 clones, approximately 76% of which appear only once. V gene TRBV5-5 combines with J gene TRBJ1-1; TRBD1 is a possible D gene (5 bases). Sequences were obtained from PBMCs. The sequence derives from a man between 18 and 35 years old in good health and CMV-seronegative. The CDR3 loop is CASRVAQGEAFF. Here the CDR3 DNA reads TGTGCCAGCAGGGTCGCGCAGGGTGAAGCTTTCTTT.